This T cell receptor (beta chain) was identified during a study of regulatory T cells in long-lasting Graves disease. Points on this clonotype: Its antigen remains unknown.

Study outcomes and limitations: Since the sample size was small, accuracy may have been reduced.

As to time point: newly diagnosed GD, antithyroid drugs for less than 3 months. Researchers made the TCR library from RNA that was extracted from PBMCs. In building TCR beta libraries, iRepertoire HTBI primers were used together with Arm-PCR of CDR3 regions. TCRdb independently ran MiXCR on the multiplex PCR reads; one entry per CDR3 protein. The sample yields 580,000 or so distinct CDR3 sequences, 16% seen once. The same data also contributed to another study, on T cells in Graves' hyperthyroidism and ophthalmopathy. That investigation notes: Primed by the HTBI set, a first-round RT-PCR was run on the TCR CDR3. A 13 V-J signature model discriminated ophthalmopathy versus stable hyperthyroidism.

Sequenced material: peripheral blood mononuclear cells (PBMCs), taken at new diagnosis, from a patient treated with antithyroid drugs. The sequence was collected from a man in his late teens or twenties with Graves disease.

This chain's CDR3 is CASGPLSVHNNEQFF. The CDR3 nucleotides read TGTGCCAGCGGCCCTCTCAGTGTCCACAATAATGAGCAGTTCTTC. The rearrangement links TRBV27 to TRBJ2-1; D gene ambiguous. V lost 8 bases and J lost 7, with 21 bases in between. Germline V CDR1 and CDR2: MNHEY, SMNVEV (reference sequence). The CDR3 is 15 residues long.